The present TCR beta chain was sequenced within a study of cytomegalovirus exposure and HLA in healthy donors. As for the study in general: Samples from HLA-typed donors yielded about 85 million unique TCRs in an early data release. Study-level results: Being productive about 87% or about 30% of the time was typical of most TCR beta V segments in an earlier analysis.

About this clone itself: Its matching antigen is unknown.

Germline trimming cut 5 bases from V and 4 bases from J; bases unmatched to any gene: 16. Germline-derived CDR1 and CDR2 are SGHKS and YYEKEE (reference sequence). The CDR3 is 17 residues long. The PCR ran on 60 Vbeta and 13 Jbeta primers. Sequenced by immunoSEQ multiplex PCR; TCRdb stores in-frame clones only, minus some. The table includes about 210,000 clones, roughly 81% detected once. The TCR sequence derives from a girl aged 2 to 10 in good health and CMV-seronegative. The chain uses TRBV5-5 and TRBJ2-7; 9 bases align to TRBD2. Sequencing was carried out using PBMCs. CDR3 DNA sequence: TGTGCCAGCAGTCACCCCGGACTAGCGAGCGGGGGGTACGAGCAGTACTTC. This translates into CASSHPGLASGGYEQYF.